Given below is one T cell receptor (beta chain) in context. Antigen: not known. The study sampled blood at baseline, cycle 4 day 1, and cycle 7 day 1. This table comes from immunoSEQ multiplex PCR, and its TCRdb copy is limited to in-frame clones, with some not included. The data hold some 34,000 clones, with over 65% observed a single time. The data are from a study of OX40 agonist ivuxolimab in advanced cancers. Study-level background: Patients undergoing dose escalation presented with hepatocellular carcinoma, melanoma, renal cell or head and neck cancer. Study-level results: Among patients with partial responses at 0.1-3.0 mg/kg, clonal expansion was among the lowest. On average, a greater number of expanded clones characterised CD8+ T cells relative to CD4+.

The source material was CD4+ or CD8+ T cells sorted from blood, sampled in a trial of the OX40 agonist ivuxolimab. The receptor was isolated from an adult with an advanced solid tumor such as melanoma, head and neck, liver or kidney cancer.

In DNA, the CDR3 is TGTGCCAGCAGCGAACCGGGACTAGCGGGAGTTTGGACCGGGGAGCTGTTTTTT. Translating it yields CASSEPGLAGVWTGELFF. This rearrangement joins TRBV9 to TRBJ2-2, with 14 positions matching TRBD2. Germline CDR1 SGDLS, CDR2 YYNGEE. CDR3 length: 18 residues. J lost 5 bases, V lost 3 bases, and 9 bases had no gene match.